Each of the 23 T cell receptor beta chains below was sequenced from the same sample in a study of blood T cells in healthy people across ages. Primers used in a second PCR of about 7 to 11 cycles were a sample-barcoded 5' primer and a J-beta primer mix. TCRdb re-analysed the 5' RACE reads in MiXCR, keeping a single row per CDR3 protein. The data contain approximately 700,000 distinct CDR3 sequences, approximately 29% of them singletons. The sample comprised blood. The source is a woman aged 80 or over in good health.

Concerning this clonotype itself: This sequence may be a read error, since a much larger clone differs from it by one base. The V call is TRBV6-6, the J call TRBJ2-5; 10 nucleotides line up with TRBD2. The CDR3 consists of 15 residues. Germline lookup yields CDR1 MNHNY and CDR2 SVGAGI (reference sequence). Trimming took 7 bases from V and 2 from J; bases not matched to a gene: 7. For the CDR3, the DNA is TGTGCCAGCAACGTTCTAGCGGGGGCTCAAGAGACCCAGTACTTC. This translates into CASNVLAGAQETQYF.

This clonotype was observed at least ten times. The rearrangement links TRBV20-1 to TRBJ1-2; D gene ambiguous. CDR3 length: 14 amino acids. Germline V gives CDR1 DFQATT, CDR2 SNEGSKA (reference sequence). V was pared by 4 bases and J by 6 bases, with 18 bases between. In nucleotides, the CDR3 is TGCAGTGCTACCATAAACCCTCGAGGGAATGGCTACACCTTC. This gives the protein CSATINPRGNGYTF.

This clonotype was seen many times. The chain couples TRBV12-3 or TRBV12-4 to TRBJ2-7, with 8 bases that match TRBD2. Unmatched junction bases numbered 10, after V lost 0 bases and J lost 3 bases. The CDR3 contains 17 residues. The CDR3 is CASSLAKPGLGGYEQYF. The CDR3 DNA reads TGTGCCAGCAGTTTAGCGAAGCCGGGACTAGGCGGCTACGAGCAGTACTTC.

Note on this clonotype: This sequence may be a read error, since a much larger clone differs from it by one base. The V call is TRBV5-6, the J call TRBJ2-7; TRBD2 might be the D (6 bases). The germline V gene has CDR1 SGHDT and CDR2 YYEEEE. This CDR3 region has 14 residues. Here the CDR3 reads CASSPGVLSYKQYF. For the CDR3, the DNA is TGTGCCAGCAGTCCGGGGGTCCTCTCCTACAAGCAGTACTTC.

This clonotype has ten or more counts. CDR3 sequence reads: CASSLGLHSSYEQYF. The CDR3 DNA is TGCGCCAGCAGCTTGGGATTACATAGCTCCTACGAGCAGTACTTC. V gene TRBV5-1 combines with J gene TRBJ2-7; D gene uncertain. The germline V and J ends were trimmed by 0 bases and 0 bases, with 10 bases remaining between them. The V gene's germline CDR1 is SGHRS and CDR2 YFSETQ. This CDR3 region has 15 residues.

This clonotype was observed a few times. A read error may explain this, as a much larger clone is one base away. The chain couples TRBV20-1 to TRBJ1-2; D unclear. This CDR3 spans 11 amino acids. Germline V gene sequence: CDR1 DFQATT, CDR2 SNEGSKA (reference sequence). V was shortened by 5 bases and J by 10 bases, with 14 bases between the two germline ends. CDR3 amino acids: CSAAPREDYTF. The DNA of the CDR3 is TGCAGTGCTGCCCCCCGCGAGGACTACACCTTC.

There are many counts of this clonotype. The CDR3 region is CAIRGGVNTDTQYF. CDR3 bases: TGTGCCATCAGAGGAGGCGTTAACACAGATACGCAGTATTTT. The J gene is TRBJ2-3, the V gene TRBV10-3; weak D call: TRBD2 (5 bases). Germline CDR1 ENHRY, CDR2 SYGVKD. This CDR3 has 14 residues. The V end lost 6 bases, the J end lost 2 bases, and 12 bases lay between the germline ends.

Only one count was recorded for this clonotype. This chain uses TRBV7-9 with TRBJ2-2; D ambiguous. In germline, CDR1 is SEHNR, CDR2 FQNEAQ (reference sequence). Trimming shortened V by 10 bases and J by 3 bases, and 21 bases separated the two germline ends. The CDR3 is made up of 16 amino acids. CDR3 loop: CANTAQGYSDTGELFF. The CDR3 DNA follows: TGTGCCAACACCGCACAAGGATACTCGGACACCGGGGAGCTGTTTTTT.

This clonotype has only a few counts. A much larger clone is a single base away; this may be a read error. V usage is TRBV7-2 and J usage is TRBJ2-1; possibly TRBD2 for D (5 bases). Germline CDR1 SGHTA, CDR2 FQGNSA. The CDR3 is 13 residues long. The CDR3 region is CAGSPDWQGKQFF. As DNA, the CDR3 is TGTGCCGGCAGCCCGGACTGGCAAGGAAAGCAGTTCTTC.

There are many counts of this clonotype. The chain has TRBV3-1 and TRBJ2-3; no reliable D call. The CDR3 has 17 residues. V lost 0 bases and J 0 bases, leaving 13 bases between the germline ends. Per the germline V gene, CDR1 is LGHDT and CDR2 is YNNKEL (reference sequence). CDR3 residues: CASSQDLGAASTDTQYF. CDR3 nucleotides: TGTGCCAGCAGCCAAGATCTTGGCGCCGCTAGCACAGATACGCAGTATTTT.

In this sample, this clonotype turned up many times. The J gene is TRBJ1-5, the V gene TRBV6-1; D gene ambiguous. The CDR3 covers 14 residues. V was cut by 6 bases and J by 3 bases, with 12 bases left in between. Per the germline V gene, CDR1 is MNHNS and CDR2 is SASEGT. CDR3 region: CASREVADNQPQHF. In DNA, the CDR3 is TGTGCCAGCAGGGAGGTGGCAGACAATCAGCCCCAGCATTTT.

Comment on this clonotype: An end of the junction does not agree with germline; a read error may underlie this. The chain combines TRBV7-6 with TRBJ1-4; TRBD1 might be the D (5 bases). The CDR3 is 13 residues long. In germline, CDR1 is SGHVS, CDR2 FNYEAQ. The CDR3 DNA is TGTGCCAGCAGCTCGCTCCAAGGGGAAAAACGGTTTTTT. This codes for CASSSLQGEKRFF.

This clonotype was counted a few times. Since a much larger clone is just one base distant, this may be a read error. The chain uses TRBV11-2 and TRBJ2-1; 9 bases align to TRBD2. The CDR3 has 22 amino acids. V trimming: 2 bases; J trimming: 9 bases; junction bases outside the gene matches: 29. Germline values: CDR1 SGHAT, CDR2 FQNNGV. The CDR3 spells CASSLRPPPGRGGLIQTSEQFF. CDR3 bases: TGTGCCAGCAGCTTAAGGCCCCCTCCTGGGCGGGGGGGCCTGATACAAACCAGTGAGCAGTTCTTC.

This clonotype was recorded many times. The chain is built from TRBV6-5 and TRBJ1-2; 9 nucleotides line up with TRBD1. The V segment lost 6 bases and the J segment 4 bases; nucleotides outside the gene matches: 6. Germline lookup yields CDR1 MNHEY and CDR2 SVGAGI. The CDR3 loop spans 14 amino acids. CDR3 sequence (DNA): TGTGCCAGCAGCCGGGACAGGGTTGCCTATGGCTACACCTTC. Amino acid sequence: CASSRDRVAYGYTF.

This clonotype was recorded many times. This chain uses TRBV27 with TRBJ2-3; D remains ambiguous. The CDR3 sequence is 17 residues long. The V and J ends lost 5 bases and 3 bases respectively, with 21 bases between them. Germline CDR1 reads MNHEY; CDR2 reads SMNVEV (reference sequence). For the CDR3, the DNA is TGTGCCAGCAGTCCCCGTGGCTCCAGCAGTCGAACAGATACGCAGTATTTT. As protein: CASSPRGSSSRTDTQYF.

This clonotype was counted many times. The chain joins TRBV7-2 to TRBJ1-2; D unclear. Trimming pared 2 bases from V and 0 bases from J, leaving 10 bases between. This CDR3 comprises 15 residues. From germline, CDR1 is SGHTA and CDR2 FQGNSA. The CDR3 loop is CASSLLRGSNYGYTF. The CDR3 nucleotides are TGTGCCAGCAGCTTACTCCGGGGATCTAACTATGGCTACACCTTC.

To note about this clonotype: A read error is possible here, since a much larger clone lies one base away. The rearrangement links TRBV5-1 to TRBJ2-3, with TRBD2 matching 8 bases. CDR1 is SGHRS, CDR2 YFSETQ, per germline. The length of the CDR3 is 13 residues. As DNA, the CDR3 is TGCGCCAGCAGCTTGCGGGAGGGAGATATGCAGTATTTT. Translating gives CASSLREGDMQYF.

This clonotype was recorded many times. V is TRBV7-8 and J is TRBJ2-1, with TRBD2 matching over 10 bases. With V trimmed by 1 base and J by 7 bases, 10 bases remained unmatched. The CDR3 loop spans 17 amino acids. Germline assignment: CDR1 SGHVS and CDR2 FQNEAQ. The CDR3 nucleotides read TGTGCCAGCAGCTTAGACCCCCCAGCGGGGGGGGGTAATGAGCAGTTCTTC. Its translation: CASSLDPPAGGGNEQFF.

This clonotype was observed many times. V is TRBV7-9 and J is TRBJ2-3; D remains ambiguous. This CDR3 has 15 residues. Germline values: CDR1 SEHNR, CDR2 FQNEAQ (reference sequence). Trimming took 3 bases from V and 1 from J, leaving 11 bases between them. This CDR3 reads CASSFSRVGTDTQYF. For the CDR3, the DNA is TGTGCCAGCAGCTTTTCTCGGGTTGGCACAGATACGCAGTATTTT.

In this sample, this clonotype turned up many times. The V call is TRBV5-1, the J call TRBJ2-5; a weak D match, TRBD2 (5 bases). Germline V gene data show CDR1 as SGHRS and CDR2 as YFSETQ. Trimming took 0 bases from V and 5 from J, leaving 8 bases between them. The CDR3 loop spans 13 amino acids. For the CDR3, the DNA is TGCGCCAGCAGCTTGGGATCGGGGGAGACCCAGTACTTC. It specifies CASSLGSGETQYF.

This chain links TRBV29-1 with TRBJ1-4; D not resolved. CDR3 size: 13 residues. Trimming pared 3 bases from V and 6 bases from J, leaving 11 bases between. The germline gives CDR1 SQVTM, CDR2 ANQGSEA. CDR3 bases: TGCAGCGTTGAGGGTGGGATACATGAAAAACTGTTTTTT. Translating gives CSVEGGIHEKLFF.

This clonotype was seen repeatedly, ten times or more. V and J are TRBV20-1 and TRBJ2-3; 8 bases are shared with TRBD1. Per the germline V gene, CDR1 is DFQATT and CDR2 is SNEGSKA (reference sequence). The CDR3 is 15 amino acids. Trimming cost V 0 bases and J 1 base; bases outside gene matches: 3. CDR3 region: CSARDAGQGTDTQYF. The CDR3 DNA reads as TGCAGTGCTAGAGATGCGGGACAGGGCACAGATACGCAGTATTTT.

The sample holds a few counts of this clonotype. A much larger clone lies a single base off, so this may be a read error. The rearrangement joins TRBV9 to TRBJ2-7, with D maybe TRBD2 (6 bases). This CDR3 contains 16 residues. The germline V gene encodes CDR1 SGDLS and CDR2 YYNGEE. Trimming pared 4 bases from V and 5 bases from J, leaving 22 bases between. The CDR3 sequence is CASSNTQGTPSDEQYF. Here the CDR3 DNA reads TGTGCCAGCAGCAATACACAAGGGACTCCCTCGGACGAGCAGTACTTC.